This T cell receptor beta chain was sequenced in a study of CD8+CD57+ T cells in acquired aplastic anemia. The authors sequenced patients whose flow cytometry had shown CD8+CD57+ cell expansion. The CDR3 has 19 residues. V shed 0 bases and J shed 1 base, with 17 bases lying between them. Per germline, CDR1 SGDLS and CDR2 YYNGEE. Profiling that covered TCR beta VDJ and CDR3 relied on genomic DNA as its template. MiXCR, run by TCRdb on the reads, gives a single entry per CDR3 protein. The sample lists under 500,000 distinct CDR3 sequences; around 30% were seen once. The receptor's source is a human donor with aplastic anemia. Sequenced input: sorted CD4+, CD8+, or CD8+CD57+ T cells (not recorded which) from PBMCs. The chain couples TRBV9 to TRBJ2-6, with D possibly matching TRBD1 (5 bases). The CDR3: CASSVGPVGRGSGANVLTF. DNA of the CDR3: TGTGCCAGCAGCGTAGGGCCGGTAGGAAGGGGATCTGGGGCCAACGTCCTGACTTTC. The full variable domain, rest sourced from reference TRBV9 and TRBJ2-6, is DSGVTQTPKHLITATGQRVTLRCSPRSGDLSVYWYQQSLDQGLQFLIQYYNGEERAKGNILERFSAQQFPDLHSELNLSSLELGDSALYFCASSVGPVGRGSGANVLTFGAGSRLTVL.